This TCR beta chain was sequenced during a study of blood T cells in healthy people across ages. General study findings and limits: Expanded clonotype shifts may have been confounded, as the donors had an unknown CMV status. Estimates based on one million T cells were treated as lower bounds. Leaving the PBMCs unsorted stopped any conclusive comparison of naive versus antigen-experienced cells.

Through a sample-barcoded 5' primer and a J-beta primer mix, a second PCR was run for 7 to 11 cycles. Every molecule of cDNA carried a tag from a template-switch adaptor with 12 random nucleotides. TCRdb re-called the 5' RACE reads with MiXCR, one entry per CDR3 protein. The table shows hundreds of thousands of distinct CDR3 sequences, with approximately 31% occurring only once. This clonotype was recorded only once. What it binds is unknown. The V and J ends lost 7 bases and 0 bases, in that order; junction bases with no gene match: 7. Per the germline V gene, CDR1 is DFQATT and CDR2 is SNEGSKA (reference sequence). The CDR3 loop spans 14 amino acids.

The source is a woman older than 75 in good health. The V call is TRBV20-1, the J call TRBJ2-3; TRBD2 agrees at 7 bases. Sequenced material: blood. CDR3 region: CSGVRDYSTDTQYF. CDR3 in DNA: TGCAGTGGGGTCCGGGACTATAGCACAGATACGCAGTATTTT.